This TCR beta chain was sequenced in a study of blood T cell repertoires in COVID-19. Study-level information: T cells, B-cell-depleted T cells, or PBMCs provided the cDNA or gDNA that served as material.

V was trimmed by 5 bases and J by 3 bases, leaving 9 bases between them. The CDR3 contains 13 residues. Authors' processing steps: Amplification of reference gene primers provided the estimated nucleated cell counts. This table comes from immunoSEQ multiplex PCR, and its TCRdb copy is limited to in-frame clones, with some not included. The V and J calls and clone size are taken from that table; D and trimming were inferred from the DNA. This table has 65,000 to 85,000 clones, 80% to 90% appearing once. Material: peripheral blood. V and J are TRBV12-3 or TRBV12-4 and TRBJ2-3, with D hard to call. The TCR was taken from a man in his forties or fifties with active COVID-19. The CDR3 nucleotides read TGTGCCAGCAGTCCGCGGCCTACAGATACGCAGTATTTT. Translation: CASSPRPTDTQYF.